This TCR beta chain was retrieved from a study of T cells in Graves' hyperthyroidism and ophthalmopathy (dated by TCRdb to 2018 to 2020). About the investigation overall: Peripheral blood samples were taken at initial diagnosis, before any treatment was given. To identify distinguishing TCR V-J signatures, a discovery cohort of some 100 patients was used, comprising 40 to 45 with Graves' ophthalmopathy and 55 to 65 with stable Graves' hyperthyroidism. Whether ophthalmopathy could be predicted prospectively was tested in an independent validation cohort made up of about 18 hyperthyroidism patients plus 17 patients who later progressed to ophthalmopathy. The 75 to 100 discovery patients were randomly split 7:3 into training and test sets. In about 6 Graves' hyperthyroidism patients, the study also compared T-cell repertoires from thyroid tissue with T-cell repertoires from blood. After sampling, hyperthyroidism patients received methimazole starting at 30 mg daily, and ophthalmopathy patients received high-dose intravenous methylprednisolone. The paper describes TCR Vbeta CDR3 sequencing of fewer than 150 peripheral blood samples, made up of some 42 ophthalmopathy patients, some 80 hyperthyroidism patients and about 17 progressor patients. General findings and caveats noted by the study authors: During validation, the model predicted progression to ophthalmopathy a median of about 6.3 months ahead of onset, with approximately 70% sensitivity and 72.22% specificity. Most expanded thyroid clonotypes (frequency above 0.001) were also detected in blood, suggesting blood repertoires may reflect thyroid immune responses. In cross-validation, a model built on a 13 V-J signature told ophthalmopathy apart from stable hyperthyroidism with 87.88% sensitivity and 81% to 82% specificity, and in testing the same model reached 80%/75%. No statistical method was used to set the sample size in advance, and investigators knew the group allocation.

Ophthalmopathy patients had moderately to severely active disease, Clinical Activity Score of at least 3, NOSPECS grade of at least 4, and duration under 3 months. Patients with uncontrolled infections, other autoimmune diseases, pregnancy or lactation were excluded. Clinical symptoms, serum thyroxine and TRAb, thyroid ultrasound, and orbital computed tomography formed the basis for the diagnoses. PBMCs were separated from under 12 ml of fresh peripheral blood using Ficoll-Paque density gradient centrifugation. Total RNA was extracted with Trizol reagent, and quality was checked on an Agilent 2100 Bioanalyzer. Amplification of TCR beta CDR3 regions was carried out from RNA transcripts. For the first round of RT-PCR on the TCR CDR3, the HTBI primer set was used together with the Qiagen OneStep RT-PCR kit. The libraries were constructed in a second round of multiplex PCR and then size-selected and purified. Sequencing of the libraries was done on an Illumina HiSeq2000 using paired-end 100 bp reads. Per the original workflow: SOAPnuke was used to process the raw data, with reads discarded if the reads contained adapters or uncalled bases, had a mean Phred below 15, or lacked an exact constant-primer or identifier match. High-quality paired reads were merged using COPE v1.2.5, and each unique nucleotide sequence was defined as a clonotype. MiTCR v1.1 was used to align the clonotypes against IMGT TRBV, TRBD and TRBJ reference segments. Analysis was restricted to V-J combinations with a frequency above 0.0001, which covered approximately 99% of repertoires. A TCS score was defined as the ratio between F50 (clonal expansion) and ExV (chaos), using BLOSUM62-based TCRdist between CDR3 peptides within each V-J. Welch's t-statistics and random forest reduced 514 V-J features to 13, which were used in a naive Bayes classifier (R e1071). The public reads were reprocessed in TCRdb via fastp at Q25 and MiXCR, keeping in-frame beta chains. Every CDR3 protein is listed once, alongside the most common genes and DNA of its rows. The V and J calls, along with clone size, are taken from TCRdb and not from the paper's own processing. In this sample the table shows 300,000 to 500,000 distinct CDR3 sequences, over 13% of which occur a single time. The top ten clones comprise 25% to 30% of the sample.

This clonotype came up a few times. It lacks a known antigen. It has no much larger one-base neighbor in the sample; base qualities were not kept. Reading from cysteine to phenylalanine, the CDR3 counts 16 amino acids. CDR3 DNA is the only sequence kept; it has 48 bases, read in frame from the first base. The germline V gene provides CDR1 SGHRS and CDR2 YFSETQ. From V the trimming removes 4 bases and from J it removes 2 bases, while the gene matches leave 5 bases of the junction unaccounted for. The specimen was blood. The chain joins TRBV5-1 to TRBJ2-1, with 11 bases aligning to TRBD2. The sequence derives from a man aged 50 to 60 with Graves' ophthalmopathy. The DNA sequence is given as TGCGCCAGCAGCATAATGACTAGCGGGGCCTACAATGAGCAGTTCTTC. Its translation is CASSIMTSGAYNEQFF.